This TCR beta chain stems from a study of blood T cell repertoires in COVID-19. The CDR3 spans 17 residues. Losses at the gene ends were 5 bases for V and 0 bases for J; bases not matched to a gene: 5. Germline assignment: CDR1 MNHEY and CDR2 SMNVEV (reference sequence). TCRdb's table, derived via immunoSEQ multiplex PCR, lists solely in-frame clones and lacks some. The top ten hold about 1.1% of the sample, which has approximately 380,000 clones, about 88% seen once. Participant age was roughly 18 to 100 years, and participants resided in approximately 25 US areas. Two negative PCRs, clearance, or symptom resolution characterized the recovered Cohort 3 donors.

Sequenced input: PBMCs or T cells enriched from blood (not recorded which). The source of this sequence is a woman in her late teens or twenties who had recovered from COVID-19. The V gene is TRBV27, the J gene TRBJ1-4, with 11 bases lining up with TRBD1. CDR3 amino acids: CASSRWGQGATNEKLFF. The CDR3 nucleotides read TGTGCCAGCAGTCGGTGGGGACAGGGGGCAACTAATGAAAAACTGTTTTTT.